This TCR beta chain was observed in a study of Graves' ophthalmopathy and Graves' hyperthyroidism. The authors amplified TCR beta CDR3 regions from RNA transcripts. The library came from an HTBI-primed first-round RT-PCR and a second-round multiplex PCR. TCRdb re-called the multiplex PCR reads through MiXCR, storing one row per CDR3 protein. The repertoire holds a few hundred thousand distinct CDR3 sequences, with under 45% as singletons. The CDR3 loop spans 15 amino acids. Germline CDR1 reads DFQATT; CDR2 reads SNEGSKA (reference sequence). Participants with hyperthyroidism, aged 18 to 65, were newly diagnosed with under 2 months' duration. Diagnosis relied on clinical symptoms, serum thyroxine, TRAb, thyroid ultrasound and orbital computed tomography. This clonotype came up many times. Its antigen remains unknown. Germline and junction disagree at one end, which may indicate a read error. Whole-study results and caveats: Clonotypes were expanded in thyroid at above 0.001 frequency, and most also appeared in blood. Ophthalmopathy was separated from stable hyperthyroidism by a 13-signature model with 87.88% sensitivity and just under 84% specificity.

What was sequenced was peripheral blood or thyroid tissue (not recorded which). This chain joins TRBV20-1 and TRBJ1-2; 7 positions agree with TRBD1. This receptor was obtained from an adult man with Graves' hyperthyroidism. The DNA for the CDR3 is TGCAGTGCTAGAGATTCTAAGACAGGGTGGTATGGCCACACCTTC. This translates into CSARDSKTGWYGHTF.